Included here is one TCR beta chain sequence, with context. The sample is drawn from a study of blood T cells in healthy people across ages. Then a second PCR, running roughly 7 to 11 cycles, was carried out with a sample-barcoded 5' primer and a J-beta primer mix. TCRdb analysed the 5' RACE reads with MiXCR anew, one entry per CDR3 protein. The table records approximately 830,000 distinct CDR3 sequences, under 80% of them present only once. The V end was cut by 5 bases, the J end by 0 bases, with 17 bases between. CDR3 length: 16 residues. Germline V gene data show CDR1 as MNHEY and CDR2 as SMNVEV (reference sequence).

Sequencing was performed on blood. The V gene is TRBV27, the J gene TRBJ2-7; tentatively, D is TRBD1 or TRBD2 (5 bases each). This TCR was sampled from a man aged 30 to 39 in good health. CDR3 nucleotides: TGTGCCAGCAGTCGACCGACCCCAGGGAGCTCCTACGAGCAGTACTTC. The encoded protein is CASSRPTPGSSYEQYF.